This T cell receptor (beta chain) is drawn from a study of PD-1 blockade in classical Hodgkin lymphoma. Study outcomes and limitations: When set against healthy donors, newly diagnosed patients were reported to show lower baseline TCR diversity. Significantly greater TCR diversity emerged by C4D1 in CD4+ cells but not CD8+ cells. Partial responders and progressors had significantly lower baseline TCR diversity.

Germline CDR1 and CDR2: MNHNS and SASEGT. J lost 0 bases, V lost 3 bases, and 12 bases had no gene match. The CDR3 has 19 residues. With regard to this clone: Antigen: not known.

Generated by immunoSEQ multiplex PCR, the TCRdb table keeps only in-frame clones and is missing some. The sample comprises roughly 96,000 clones, about 92% of which are singletons, and 2% rests with the top ten. Time point here: cycle 4 day 1 (C4D1), after around six weeks of nivolumab. Every patient was affected by relapse after autologous stem cell transplantation, while exposure to brentuximab vedotin was not uniform. Best outcomes ranged across complete response, partial response and progressive disease. The sequence was obtained from a human donor with classical Hodgkin lymphoma. V is TRBV6-1 and J is TRBJ2-4; 9 bases are shared with TRBD2. Sequencing used peripheral blood mononuclear cells (PBMCs), obtained before the fourth cycle of nivolumab. CDR3 protein: CASSEEVAGVLVAKNIQYF. In DNA, the CDR3 is TGTGCCAGCAGTGAGGAGGTAGCGGGAGTACTCGTAGCCAAAAACATTCAGTACTTC.